Listed here are 17 T cell receptor beta chains from one sample, sequenced in a study of cytomegalovirus exposure and HLA in healthy donors. With 60 Vbeta and 13 Jbeta primers, the PCR was carried out. Assay used: immunoSEQ multiplex PCR; TCRdb lists only in-frame clones, some missing. The profile shows approximately 180,000 clones, about 80% of them singletons. Sequenced sample: PBMCs. The origin of the receptors is a woman aged 30 to 39 in good health and CMV-seropositive.

This clone appeared a few times. The chain has TRBV10-1 and TRBJ2-3; 10 nucleotides agree with TRBD2. This CDR3 has 14 amino acids. With V trimmed by 6 bases and J by 4 bases, 4 bases remained unmatched. The germline gives CDR1 WNHNN, CDR2 SYGVQD (reference sequence). The CDR3: CASRLAGDSDTQYF. CDR3 nucleotide sequence: TGCGCCAGCAGGCTAGCGGGAGATTCAGATACGCAGTATTTT.

This chain uses TRBV11-2 with TRBJ2-1; the match to TRBD2 covers 11 bases. Per the germline V gene, CDR1 is SGHAT and CDR2 is FQNNGV. This CDR3 spans 16 amino acids. The trim removed 5 bases at V and 9 bases at J, leaving 12 bases unmatched. The CDR3 nucleotides are TGTGCCAGCAGCCGTATTACTAGCGGGAGTGGCGGTGAGCAGTTCTTC. Its protein product is CASSRITSGSGGEQFF.

This chain connects TRBV28 to TRBJ2-2; 9 bases align to TRBD2. The trim removed 2 bases at V and 7 bases at J, leaving 8 bases unmatched. CDR1 is MDHEN, CDR2 SYDVKM, per germline. The CDR3 length is 16 residues. The CDR3 region is CASSLMREGLSGELFF. In DNA form, the CDR3 reads TGTGCCAGCAGTTTAATGCGGGAGGGCCTCAGCGGGGAGCTGTTTTTT.

This clone showed up just once. V is TRBV4-1 and J is TRBJ2-1; 8 bases map to TRBD1. Germline-derived CDR1 and CDR2 are MGHRA and YSYEKL. V shed 4 bases and J 9 bases; nucleotides not matched to a gene: 14. The CDR3 runs to 16 residues. For the CDR3, the DNA is TGCGCCAGCAGCCGAGGACAGGGTGCGGTAAAATTTGAGCAGTTCTTC. Translated, it gives CASSRGQGAVKFEQFF.

This clone was detected once. V gene TRBV29-1 combines with J gene TRBJ2-2, with 13 bases matching TRBD2. V was pared by 6 bases and J by 6 bases, with 4 bases of the junction left unmatched. This CDR3 has 14 residues. From germline, CDR1 is SQVTM and CDR2 ANQGSEA. The CDR3 is CSVRTSGSSGELFF. In DNA, the CDR3 is TGCAGCGTGAGGACTAGCGGGAGTTCCGGGGAGCTGTTTTTT.

The chain combines TRBV5-8 with TRBJ1-5; D ambiguous. V was cut by 3 bases and J by 1 base, with 14 bases left in between. There are 16 residues in the CDR3. The germline gives CDR1 SGHTS, CDR2 YDEGEE. CDR3 in DNA: TGTGCCAGCAGCTCACGGCCTGGAGTGAGCAATCAGCCCCAGCATTTT. Amino acid sequence: CASSSRPGVSNQPQHF.

V and J are TRBV5-1 and TRBJ2-1; 10 bases match TRBD2. Germline trimming cut 2 bases from V and 3 bases from J; bases unmatched to any gene: 2. This CDR3 has 15 amino acids. CDR1 is SGHRS, CDR2 YFSETQ, per germline. CDR3: CASSFGTSDYNEQFF. CDR3 DNA: TGCGCCAGCAGCTTCGGGACTAGCGACTACAATGAGCAGTTCTTC.

The chain employs TRBV7-2 and TRBJ1-3; possible D gene TRBD1, 5 bases. There are 18 residues in the CDR3. Looked up from germline, CDR1 is SGHTA and CDR2 is FQGNSA. V was trimmed by 1 base and J by 0 bases, leaving 16 bases between them. DNA for the CDR3: TGTGCCAGCAGCTTAGAGCGGGGTGGGGGAGTCTCTGGAAACACCATATATTTT. It is translated as CASSLERGGGVSGNTIYF.

V gene TRBV6-6 combines with J gene TRBJ2-2; 7 nucleotides align to TRBD1. The J segment lost 4 bases and the V segment lost 6 bases, leaving 11 bases of the junction unmatched. Germline V gene sequence: CDR1 MNHNY, CDR2 SVGAGI (reference sequence). The CDR3 is made up of 16 amino acids. CDR3 nucleotides: TGTGCCAGCAGGCCTGGGACAGCTCAGGTCACCGGGGAGCTGTTTTTT. Translated: CASRPGTAQVTGELFF.

In its sample, this clone was seen once. This sequence joins TRBV6-1 and TRBJ1-4; D is possibly TRBD1 (5 bases). Between the trimmed V and J ends, which lost 4 bases and 8 bases, there was a span of 14 bases. Looked up from germline, CDR1 is MNHNS and CDR2 is SASEGT. The CDR3 length is 14 residues. CDR3 in DNA: TGTGCCAGCAGTGGGGGGGGGAAAAGAGAAAAACTGTTTTTT. Its protein product is CASSGGGKREKLFF.

The chain links TRBV20-1 to TRBJ2-5; 7 bases align to TRBD2. V lost 8 bases, J lost 4 bases, and 4 bases stayed unmatched. In germline, CDR1 is DFQATT, CDR2 SNEGSKA (reference sequence). The CDR3 runs to 11 residues. Here the CDR3 DNA reads TGCAGTCGGGGGACTACAGAGACCCAGTACTTC. This gives the protein CSRGTTETQYF.

The V call is TRBV5-1, the J call TRBJ1-3; 9 nucleotides align to TRBD1. J was trimmed by 4 bases and V by 0 bases; bases with no gene match: 2. The CDR3 has 15 residues. The germline CDR1 and CDR2 sequences are SGHRS and YFSETQ. In nucleotides, the CDR3 is TGCGCCAGCAGCTTGGGGACAGGGGTAGGAAACACCATATATTTT. As protein: CASSLGTGVGNTIYF.

The gene calls are TRBV5-5 and TRBJ2-3; 8 nucleotides match TRBD2. This CDR3 has 19 residues. V gave up 5 bases and J gave up 7 bases; unmatched junction bases: 24. Germline loops: CDR1 SGHKS, CDR2 YYEKEE (reference sequence). The CDR3 region has the DNA TGTGCCAGCAGTCTAAGTCCAGCGGGAGTCTTCCGAGCGGAGAATACGCAGTATTTT. This encodes CASSLSPAGVFRAENTQYF. The variable domain in full, completed from reference TRBV5-5 and TRBJ2-3, reads DAGVTQSPTHLIKTRGQQVTLRCSPISGHKSVSWYQQVLGQGPQFIFQYYEKEERGRGNFPDRFSARQFPNYSSELNVNALLLGDSALYLCASSLSPAGVFRAENTQYFGPGTRLTVL.

The chain carries TRBV5-1 and TRBJ2-7, with D tentatively TRBD2 (5 bases). The germline CDR1 and CDR2 sequences are SGHRS and YFSETQ. V was trimmed by 4 bases and J by 5 bases, leaving 16 bases between them. CDR3 size: 14 residues. CDR3: CASSPQPGSNEQYF. The CDR3 DNA is TGCGCCAGCAGCCCTCAACCGGGAAGCAACGAGCAGTACTTC.

This chain uses TRBV27 with TRBJ2-1; D uncertain. Trimming stripped 9 bases from V and 0 bases from J, with 9 bases between. The CDR3 is 13 residues long. CDR1 is MNHEY, CDR2 SMNVEV, per germline (reference sequence). The CDR3 DNA sequence: TGTGCCAGTGGTCCTAGCTCCTACAATGAGCAGTTCTTC. It translates to CASGPSSYNEQFF.

The rearrangement joins TRBV15 to TRBJ2-1; 7 bases match TRBD1. Germline assignment: CDR1 LNHNV and CDR2 YYDKDF (reference sequence). This CDR3 region has 15 residues. J gave up 7 bases and V 3 bases, and 9 bases lay outside the gene matches. DNA for the CDR3: TGTGCCACCAGCAGGTTCGGGACAGAACTTAATGAGCAGTTCTTC. It specifies CATSRFGTELNEQFF.

The chain couples TRBV4-1 to TRBJ2-7, with 7 bases that match TRBD1. CDR1 MGHRA and CDR2 YSYEKL come from the germline V gene. The CDR3 loop spans 13 amino acids. V gave up 4 bases and J gave up 7 bases; unmatched junction bases: 7. The CDR3 loop is CASSLQTGQEQYF. CDR3 coding DNA: TGCGCCAGCAGCCTCCAGACAGGGCAAGAGCAGTACTTC.